The T cell receptor (beta chain) under discussion was sequenced for a study of cytomegalovirus exposure and HLA in healthy donors. In the study overall: One earlier analysis, a look at around 170 million T cells, found some 100 million unique TCR beta sequences. An early release of data contained about 85 million unique TCRs, which came from HLA-typed donors.

The PCR had 60 Vbeta and 13 Jbeta primers. TCRdb's copy holds only in-frame clones and misses some; the assay was immunoSEQ multiplex PCR. Of about 94,000 clones listed, about 75% are singletons. Donors were nominally healthy when sampled, though unrecorded immune exposures were likely. Germline values: CDR1 MGHRA, CDR2 YSYEKL. CDR3 size: 16 residues. Trimming cost V 4 bases and J 2 bases, with 17 bases left between them. This sequence originates from a man aged 40-50 years in good health and CMV-seropositive. This chain connects TRBV4-1 to TRBJ2-5; D is perhaps TRBD2 (6 bases). Sequenced sample: PBMCs. The CDR3 spells CASSPREPVGQETQYF. DNA for the CDR3: TGCGCCAGCAGCCCCCGGGAGCCAGTGGGACAAGAGACCCAGTACTTC.